The T cell receptor beta chain described here comes from a study of blood T cell repertoires in COVID-19. Background on the study: T cells, B-cell-depleted T cells, or PBMCs provided the cDNA or gDNA that served as material.

Source study methods: Quantification of nucleated cells was approximated via reference gene primer amplification. Profiling relied on immunoSEQ multiplex PCR, and the TCRdb table lists in-frame clones only, not all of them. The V and J calls and clone size are taken from that table; D and trimming were inferred from the DNA. This sample has approximately 200,000 clones, with just under 90% found just once. Living in under 30 US areas, the participants were between roughly 18 and 89 years of age. Participants had their cohort set by participant-reported clinical history. V was clipped by 6 bases and J by 2 bases, with 16 bases between them. This CDR3 contains 15 residues. Germline lookup yields CDR1 MNHEY and CDR2 SVGAGI.

Sequenced: PBMCs or T cells enriched from blood (not recorded which). The clonotype was recovered from a man aged 25 to 40 who had recovered from COVID-19. This sequence joins TRBV6-5 and TRBJ1-2, with a weak D call TRBD1 (6 bases). CDR3: CASRTKGGTNYGYTF. CDR3 bases: TGTGCCAGCAGAACCAAAGGGGGTACCAACTATGGCTACACCTTC.